These T cell receptor beta chains were read from a single sample in a study of blood T cell repertoires in COVID-19. Profiling relied on immunoSEQ multiplex PCR, and the TCRdb table lists in-frame clones only, not all of them. The sample lists a few hundred thousand clones; 65% to 90% were seen once. The specimen was peripheral blood. These receptors all stem from a middle-aged woman who had recovered from COVID-19. Both conserved end residues are part of each CDR3. A D gene is named only where the DNA matches it firmly. Size is stated for part of the rows, as once, few or many counts, or as a class when the clone is expanded.

TRBV6-5	NA	TRBJ1-6	few	TGTGCCAGCAGTACCTTAGCAGAGTATAATTCACCCCTCCACTTT	CASSTLAEYNSPLHF
TRBV11-2	NA	TRBJ1-1	NA	TGTGCCAGCAGCTTCACGACATACACGAACACTGAAGCTTTCTTT	CASSFTTYTNTEAFF
TRBV4-3	TRBD2	TRBJ2-3	NA	TGCGCCAGCAGCCAAGATCCAGGCGGGGGGGGAGATACGCAGTATTTT	CASSQDPGGGGDTQYF
TRBV27	NA	TRBJ2-7	NA	TGTGCCAGCAGTTTAGGGCGTGCGGGCTTGAGCTCCTACGAGCAGTACTTC	CASSLGRAGLSSYEQYF
TRBV6-5	TRBD2	TRBJ2-3	NA	TGTGCCAGCAGGGGAGCGGGGATCACAGATACGCAGTATTTT	CASRGAGITDTQYF
TRBV27	TRBD1	TRBJ2-7	NA	TGTGCCAGCAGTTTCACGACAGGGATCACCTCCGAGCAGTACTTC	CASSFTTGITSEQYF
TRBV7-3	NA	TRBJ2-5	NA	TGTGCCAGCTCGCCCTCCTCGCGACAAGAGACCCAGTACTTC	CASSPSSRQETQYF
TRBV28	NA	TRBJ2-7	NA	TGTGCCAGCCGGGTGTCGTACGAGCAGTACTTC	CASRVSYEQYF
TRBV4-3	TRBD2	TRBJ2-5	NA	TGCGCCAGCAGCCAAGGAGCGGGACAAGAGACCCAGTACTTC	CASSQGAGQETQYF
TRBV28	TRBD1	TRBJ1-4	NA	TGTGCCAGCAGAGACGGGACAGGGCTCGAAAAACTGTTTTTT	CASRDGTGLEKLFF
TRBV19	NA	TRBJ1-2	NA	TGTGCCAGTAGTTTGAGCGCTTCGGCCAACTATGGCTACACCTTC	CASSLSASANYGYTF
TRBV4-2	NA	TRBJ2-2	NA	TGTGCCAGCGGCAACAGGGTTCAGGGGGAGCTGTTTTTT	CASGNRVQGELFF
TRBV4-3	TRBD1	TRBJ2-7	NA	TGCGCCAGCAGCCAAGATCTTAGAGGGACAGGCTCCTACGAGCAGTACTTC	CASSQDLRGTGSYEQYF
TRBV4-1	NA	TRBJ1-2	once	TGCGCCAGCAGCCAAGATGGTCGGCAAACTAAGGGGTATGGCTACACCTTC	CASSQDGRQTKGYGYTF
TRBV6-5	TRBD1	TRBJ1-2	NA	TGTGCCAGCAGAGTGACAGGGGTTACTAATGGCTACACCTTC	CASRVTGVTNGYTF
TRBV6-6	TRBD1	TRBJ1-2	NA	TGTGCCAGCAGACCGGGACAGGATGGCTACACCTTC	CASRPGQDGYTF
TRBV18	TRBD1	TRBJ1-2	NA	TGTGCCAGCTCACAAGGACAGGGAAGCTGGGTAGGAGGCTACACCTTC	CASSQGQGSWVGGYTF
TRBV19	NA	TRBJ1-6	NA	TGTGCCAGTAGTATGAGGTCAGCAAGATCGAATTCACCCCTCCACTTT	CASSMRSARSNSPLHF
TRBV7-3	TRBD2	TRBJ2-1	NA	TGTGCCAGCAGCTTAAATCCTAGCGGGGCCTCCAATGAGCAGTTCTTC	CASSLNPSGASNEQFF
TRBV4-3	TRBD1	TRBJ2-1	NA	TGCGCCAGCAGCGCTACGGGACAGGGTCACAATGAGCAGTTCTTC	CASSATGQGHNEQFF
TRBV24-1	NA	TRBJ2-1	NA	TGTGCCACCAGTGGCAGGTTCAATGAGCAGTTCTTC	CATSGRFNEQFF
TRBV5-4	TRBD2	TRBJ2-7	NA	TGTGCCAGCAGCACGGGGGGGCAGTACGAGCAGTACTTC	CASSTGGQYEQYF
TRBV5-4	TRBD2	TRBJ2-3	NA	TGTGCCAGCAGCCGCAGTTTAGCGGGGGGGCTAGATACGCAGTATTTT	CASSRSLAGGLDTQYF
TRBV18	NA	TRBJ2-3	NA	TGTGCCAGCTCACCACCAGGGCAGGAGGGTACGCAGTATTTT	CASSPPGQEGTQYF